Below are 16 T cell receptor beta chains sequenced from a single sample in a study of beta chain features in type 1 diabetes. The authors reverse transcribed all of the isolated RNA, so sequencing captured expressed TCRB transcripts. TCRdb keeps only in-frame clones here, not all; method: immunoSEQ multiplex PCR. The data show around 500,000 clones, approximately 10% seen once. The sequenced material came from naive CD4+ T cells from blood. The receptors stem from a woman under 30 in good health.

The V and J genes are TRBV7-3 and TRBJ2-1; D is uncertain. Germline CDR1 reads SGHTA; CDR2 reads FQGTGA. The CDR3 has 12 amino acids. Trimming removed 4 bases at V and 8 bases at J, with 9 bases between. The CDR3 loop is CASSSSADEQFF. The CDR3 nucleotides are TGTGCCAGCAGCTCAAGCGCGGATGAGCAGTTCTTC.

This clone turned up a few times. The chain recombines TRBV10-3 with TRBJ2-7; TRBD1 agrees at 8 bases. V trimming: 6 bases; J trimming: 0 bases; junction bases outside the gene matches: 4. The CDR3 sequence is 14 residues long. CDR1 is ENHRY, CDR2 SYGVKD, per germline. The CDR3 reads CAISRQGSSYEQYF. For the CDR3, the DNA is TGTGCCATCAGCAGACAGGGGAGCTCCTACGAGCAGTACTTC.

This clone was recorded a few times. This chain connects TRBV7-2 to TRBJ1-2, with D unresolved. CDR3 length: 13 residues. Germline V gene sequence: CDR1 SGHTA, CDR2 FQGNSA. V dropped 1 base and J dropped 3 bases, with 6 bases sitting between them. The CDR3 loop is CASSLDPDYGYTF. The CDR3 DNA reads TGTGCCAGCAGCTTAGATCCTGACTATGGCTACACCTTC.

This rearrangement joins TRBV7-2 to TRBJ2-7; D is uncertain. The CDR3 covers 17 residues. Trimming pared 2 bases from V and 0 bases from J, leaving 17 bases between. Germline lookup yields CDR1 SGHTA and CDR2 FQGNSA. The CDR3 DNA follows: TGTGCCAGCAGCTTAAGAATCTCCAAAGTTGGCTCCTACGAGCAGTACTTC. Its protein is CASSLRISKVGSYEQYF.

This clone has a handful of counts. The chain employs TRBV7-9 and TRBJ1-1; the D gene is possibly TRBD1 (5 bases). Germline V gene lookup returns CDR1 SEHNR and CDR2 FQNEAQ (reference sequence). Trimming cost V 3 bases and J 0 bases, with 14 bases left between them. CDR3 length equals 16 residues. The DNA of the CDR3 is TGTGCCAGCAGCTTGCCTAGGGGACGGGTGAACACTGAAGCTTTCTTT. Translation: CASSLPRGRVNTEAFF.

The chain links TRBV2 to TRBJ2-5; 7 bases fit TRBD1. Trimming at V came to 10 bases and at J to 5 bases, leaving 7 bases not matched to a gene. Germline CDR1 is SNHLY and CDR2 is FYNNEI. This CDR3 has 12 residues. The chain's CDR3 is CATTRGRETQYF. CDR3 nucleotide sequence: TGTGCCACCACAAGGGGGCGGGAGACCCAGTACTTC.

This chain connects TRBV4-2 to TRBJ2-5; 7 bases match TRBD1. This CDR3 region has 15 residues. V trimming: 0 bases; J trimming: 3 bases; junction bases outside the gene matches: 4. Germline CDR1 LGHNA, CDR2 YNFKEQ. The CDR3 loop reads CASSQDPRGKETQYF. In DNA form, the CDR3 reads TGTGCCAGCAGCCAAGATCCCAGGGGGAAAGAGACCCAGTACTTC.

The gene calls are TRBV5-1 and TRBJ2-5; 7 positions match TRBD2. J lost 1 base, V lost 4 bases, and 7 bases had no gene match. This CDR3 has 15 residues. Per the germline V gene, CDR1 is SGHRS and CDR2 is YFSETQ. DNA for the CDR3: TGCGCCAGCAGCGAGCGAGCGGGACGCCAAGAGACCCAGTACTTC. Protein: CASSERAGRQETQYF.

The table lists this clone with a few counts. The chain couples TRBV4-3 to TRBJ1-2; D gene ambiguous. V was cut by 2 bases and J by 1 base, with 11 bases left in between. The CDR3 length is 15 residues. The germline gives CDR1 LGHNA, CDR2 YSLEER. CDR3 loop: CASSQSPKGNYGYTF. The CDR3 region has the DNA TGCGCCAGCAGCCAAAGCCCGAAGGGTAACTATGGCTACACCTTC.

The chain carries TRBV4-3 and TRBJ2-1; no clear D. This CDR3 is built from 12 residues. V was pared by 2 bases and J by 7 bases, with 6 bases between. Germline V CDR1 and CDR2: LGHNA, YSLEER. This CDR3 reads CASSQNRNEQFF. The CDR3 DNA follows: TGCGCCAGCAGCCAAAATAGAAATGAGCAGTTCTTC.

Details on this clone: The sample holds other DNA sequences that translate to the same CDR3. V and J are TRBV29-1 and TRBJ1-1; 7 nucleotides agree with TRBD1. Germline-derived CDR1 and CDR2 are SQVTM and ANQGSEA. This CDR3 is 13 amino acids long. The V gene end was trimmed by 3 bases and the J gene end by 0 bases; junction bases not matched to a gene: 1. CDR3 DNA: TGCAGCGTTGAGGGACAGCTGAACACTGAAGCTTTCTTT. This gives the protein CSVEGQLNTEAFF.

This chain links TRBV7-2 with TRBJ2-1; TRBD1 is a possible D gene (6 bases). V lost 2 bases and J 5 bases, leaving 7 bases between the germline ends. The CDR3 is made up of 13 amino acids. CDR1 and CDR2 (germline): SGHTA, FQGNSA. The CDR3 protein is CASSLYRDNEQFF. CDR3 nucleotides: TGTGCCAGCAGCTTATACAGGGACAATGAGCAGTTCTTC.

This clone has more than one count but fewer than ten. The J gene is TRBJ2-5, the V gene TRBV15; D gene unclear. CDR1 is LNHNV, CDR2 YYDKDF, per germline (reference sequence). This CDR3 has 15 amino acids. Between the trimmed V and J ends, which lost 0 bases and 2 bases, there was a span of 10 bases. The CDR3 sequence is CATSRDSGSQETQYF. The CDR3 DNA reads as TGTGCCACCAGCAGAGATAGTGGGTCACAAGAGACCCAGTACTTC.

The rearrangement joins TRBV7-2 to TRBJ2-5; D is uncertain. V was pared by 5 bases and J by 6 bases, with 16 bases between. The CDR3 length is 14 residues. CDR1 is SGHTA and CDR2 is FQGNSA in the germline V gene. In DNA, the CDR3 is TGTGCCAGCAGCCACGGAACAATGGGAAAGACCCAGTACTTC. It specifies CASSHGTMGKTQYF.

The rearrangement links TRBV18 to TRBJ2-7; D might be TRBD2 (6 bases). This CDR3 is built from 12 residues. Germline-derived CDR1 and CDR2 are KGHSH and LQKENI. V was cut by 3 bases and J by 5 bases, with 8 bases left in between. The CDR3 spells CASSPGGNEQYV. CDR3 nucleotides: TGTGCCAGCTCACCGGGGGGAAACGAGCAGTACGTC.

The chain uses TRBV19 and TRBJ2-7; D possibly uses TRBD1 or TRBD2 (5 bases each). The V gene lost 5 bases and the J gene lost 3 bases, with 11 bases spanning the gap. The CDR3 spans 13 residues. Germline V gene data show CDR1 as LNHDA and CDR2 as SQIVND (reference sequence). The CDR3 DNA is TGTGCCAGTAGTTCCCGGGGCTTCTACGAGCAGTACTTC. This encodes CASSSRGFYEQYF. The whole variable domain, filled in from reference TRBV19 and TRBJ2-7, reads DGGITQSPKYLFRKEGQNVTLSCEQNLNHDAMYWYRQDPGQGLRLIYYSQIVNDFQKGDIAEGYSVSREKKESFPLTVTSAQKNPTAFYLCASSSRGFYEQYFGPGTRLTVT.